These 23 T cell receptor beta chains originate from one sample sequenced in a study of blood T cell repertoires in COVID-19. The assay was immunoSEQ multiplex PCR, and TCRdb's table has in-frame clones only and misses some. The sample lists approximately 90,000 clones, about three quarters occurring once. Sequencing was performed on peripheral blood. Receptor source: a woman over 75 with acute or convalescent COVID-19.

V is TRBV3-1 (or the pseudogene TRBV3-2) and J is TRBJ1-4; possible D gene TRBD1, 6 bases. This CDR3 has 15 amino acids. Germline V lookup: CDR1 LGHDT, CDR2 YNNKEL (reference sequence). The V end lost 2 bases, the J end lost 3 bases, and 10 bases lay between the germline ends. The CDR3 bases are TGTGCCAGCAGCCAACAGGGGATGGCTAATGAAAAACTGTTTTTT. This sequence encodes CASSQQGMANEKLFF.

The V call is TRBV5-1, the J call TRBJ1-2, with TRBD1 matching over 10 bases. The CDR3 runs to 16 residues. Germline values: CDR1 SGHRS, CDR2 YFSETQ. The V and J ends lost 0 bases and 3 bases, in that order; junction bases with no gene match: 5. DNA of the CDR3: TGCGCCAGCAGCTTGGCTTCCGGGACAGGGGACTATGGCTACACCTTC. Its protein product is CASSLASGTGDYGYTF. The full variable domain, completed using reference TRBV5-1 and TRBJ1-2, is KAGVTQTPRYLIKTRGQQVTLSCSPISGHRSVSWYQQTPGQGLQFLFEYFSETQRNKGNFPGRFSGRQFSNSRSEMNVSTLELGDSALYLCASSLASGTGDYGYTFGSGTRLTVV.

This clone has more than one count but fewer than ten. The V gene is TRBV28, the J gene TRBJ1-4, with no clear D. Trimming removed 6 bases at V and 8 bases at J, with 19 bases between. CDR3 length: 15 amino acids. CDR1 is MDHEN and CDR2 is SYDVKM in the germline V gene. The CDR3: CASSIRPGVGEKLFF. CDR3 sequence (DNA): TGTGCCAGCAGCATCCGCCCGGGAGTAGGGGAAAAACTGTTTTTT.

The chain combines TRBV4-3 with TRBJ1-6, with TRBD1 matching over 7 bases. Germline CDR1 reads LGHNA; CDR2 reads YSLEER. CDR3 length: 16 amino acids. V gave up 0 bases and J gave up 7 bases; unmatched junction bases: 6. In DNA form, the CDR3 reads TGCGCCAGCAGCCAAGAGGAGACAGGGAGGAATTCACCCCTCCACTTT. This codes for CASSQEETGRNSPLHF.

The CDR3 region has the DNA TGTGCCAGCAGTTTAAACCCAGCGGGTGGCTACACCTTC. Its translation is CASSLNPAGGYTF. This chain links TRBV12-3 or TRBV12-4 with TRBJ1-2; D is unresolved. V was shortened by 2 bases and J by 7 bases, with 11 bases between the two germline ends. The CDR3 loop spans 13 amino acids.

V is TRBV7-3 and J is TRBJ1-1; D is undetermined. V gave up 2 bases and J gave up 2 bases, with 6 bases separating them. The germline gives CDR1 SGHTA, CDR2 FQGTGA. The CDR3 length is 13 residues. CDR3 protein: CASSLVLNTEAFF. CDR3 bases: TGTGCCAGCAGCTTAGTCCTTAACACTGAAGCTTTCTTT.

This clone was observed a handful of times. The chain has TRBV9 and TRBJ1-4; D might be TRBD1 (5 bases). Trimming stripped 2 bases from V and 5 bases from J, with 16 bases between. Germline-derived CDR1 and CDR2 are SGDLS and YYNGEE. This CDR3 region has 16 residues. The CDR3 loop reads CASSVSPRGPNEKLFF. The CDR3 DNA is TGTGCCAGCAGCGTTAGCCCTAGGGGCCCAAATGAAAAACTGTTTTTT.

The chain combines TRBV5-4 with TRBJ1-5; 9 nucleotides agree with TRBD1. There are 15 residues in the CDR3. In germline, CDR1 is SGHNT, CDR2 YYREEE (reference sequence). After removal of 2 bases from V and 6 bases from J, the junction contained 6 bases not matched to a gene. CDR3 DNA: TGTGCCAGCAGCTTAGACGGGACAGGGAGTCAGCCCCAGCATTTT. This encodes CASSLDGTGSQPQHF.

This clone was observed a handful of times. The CDR3 DNA follows: TGTGCCTGGAGTTGGGGGGTCTCTGGCTACACCTTC. Protein product: CAWSWGVSGYTF. The chain recombines TRBV30 with TRBJ1-2, with D possibly TRBD1 on 5 matching bases. The germline CDR1 and CDR2 sequences are GTSNPN and SVGIG (reference sequence). The CDR3 is made up of 12 amino acids. V lost 2 bases to trimming and J lost 7 bases, with 11 bases between them.

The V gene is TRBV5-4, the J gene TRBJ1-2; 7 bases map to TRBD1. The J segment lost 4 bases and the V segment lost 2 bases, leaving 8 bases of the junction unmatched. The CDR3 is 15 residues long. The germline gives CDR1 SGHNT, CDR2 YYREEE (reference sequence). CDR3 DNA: TGTGCCAGCAGCTTAGGACAGGCCCGAGGCTATGGCTACACCTTC. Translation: CASSLGQARGYGYTF.

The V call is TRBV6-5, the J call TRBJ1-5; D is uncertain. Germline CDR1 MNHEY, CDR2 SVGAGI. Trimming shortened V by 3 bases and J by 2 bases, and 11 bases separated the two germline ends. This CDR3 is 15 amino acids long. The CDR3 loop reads CASSYPAGGNQPQHF. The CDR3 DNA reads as TGTGCCAGCAGTTATCCGGCCGGGGGCAATCAGCCCCAGCATTTT.

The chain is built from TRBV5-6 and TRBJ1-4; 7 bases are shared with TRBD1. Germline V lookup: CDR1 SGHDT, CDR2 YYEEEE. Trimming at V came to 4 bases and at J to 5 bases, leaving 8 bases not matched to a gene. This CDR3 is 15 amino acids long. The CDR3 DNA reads TGTGCCAGCAGCACCGTGACAGGGATGAATGAAAAACTGTTTTTT. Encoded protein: CASSTVTGMNEKLFF.

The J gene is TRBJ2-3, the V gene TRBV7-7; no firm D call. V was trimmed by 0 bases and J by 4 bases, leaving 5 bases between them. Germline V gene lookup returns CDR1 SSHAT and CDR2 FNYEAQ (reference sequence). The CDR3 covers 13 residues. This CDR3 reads CASSLALADTQYF. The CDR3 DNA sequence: TGTGCCAGCAGCTTAGCGCTAGCAGATACGCAGTATTTT.

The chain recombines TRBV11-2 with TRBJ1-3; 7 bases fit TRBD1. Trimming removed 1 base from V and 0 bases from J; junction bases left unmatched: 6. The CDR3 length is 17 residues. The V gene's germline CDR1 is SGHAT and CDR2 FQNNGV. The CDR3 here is CASSLGTGLISGNTIYF. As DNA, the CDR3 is TGTGCCAGCAGCTTAGGGACAGGACTTATCTCTGGAAACACCATATATTTT.

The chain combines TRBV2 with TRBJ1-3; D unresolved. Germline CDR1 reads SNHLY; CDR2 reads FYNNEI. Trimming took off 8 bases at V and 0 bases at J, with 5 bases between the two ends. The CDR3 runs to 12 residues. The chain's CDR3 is CASGPSGNTIYF. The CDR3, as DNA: TGTGCCAGCGGGCCCTCTGGAAACACCATATATTTT.

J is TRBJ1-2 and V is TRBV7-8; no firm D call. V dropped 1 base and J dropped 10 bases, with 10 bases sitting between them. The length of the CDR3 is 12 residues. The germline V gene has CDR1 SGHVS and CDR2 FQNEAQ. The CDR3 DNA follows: TGTGCCAGCAGCTTAGATCACGGGATCTACACCTTC. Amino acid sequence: CASSLDHGIYTF.

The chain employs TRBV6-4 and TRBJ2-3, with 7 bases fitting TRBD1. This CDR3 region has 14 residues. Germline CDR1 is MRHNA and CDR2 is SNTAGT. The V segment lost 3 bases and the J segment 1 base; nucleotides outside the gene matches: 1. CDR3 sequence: CASSDGTGTDTQYF. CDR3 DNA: TGTGCCAGCAGTGATGGGACAGGCACAGATACGCAGTATTTT.

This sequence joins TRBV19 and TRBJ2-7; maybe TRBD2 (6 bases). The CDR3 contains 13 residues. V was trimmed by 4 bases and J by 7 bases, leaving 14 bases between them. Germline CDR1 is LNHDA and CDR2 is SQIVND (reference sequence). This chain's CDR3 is CASSTVAGWEQYF. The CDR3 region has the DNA TGTGCCAGTAGTACCGTCGCGGGGTGGGAGCAGTACTTC. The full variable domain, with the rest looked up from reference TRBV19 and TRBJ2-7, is DGGITQSPKYLFRKEGQNVTLSCEQNLNHDAMYWYRQDPGQGLRLIYYSQIVNDFQKGDIAEGYSVSREKKESFPLTVTSAQKNPTAFYLCASSTVAGWEQYFGPGTRLTVT.

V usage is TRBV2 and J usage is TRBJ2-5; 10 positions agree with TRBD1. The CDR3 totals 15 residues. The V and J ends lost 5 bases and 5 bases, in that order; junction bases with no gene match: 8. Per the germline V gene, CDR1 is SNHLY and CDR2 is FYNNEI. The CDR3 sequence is CASSRPGQGRETQYF. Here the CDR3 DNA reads TGTGCCAGCAGTCGTCCGGGACAGGGGAGGGAGACCCAGTACTTC.

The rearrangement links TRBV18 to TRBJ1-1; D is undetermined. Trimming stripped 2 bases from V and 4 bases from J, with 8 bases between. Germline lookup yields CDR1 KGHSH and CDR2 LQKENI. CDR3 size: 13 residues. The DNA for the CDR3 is TGTGCCAGCTCACCAGTTGACTCCACTGAAGCTTTCTTT. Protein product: CASSPVDSTEAFF.

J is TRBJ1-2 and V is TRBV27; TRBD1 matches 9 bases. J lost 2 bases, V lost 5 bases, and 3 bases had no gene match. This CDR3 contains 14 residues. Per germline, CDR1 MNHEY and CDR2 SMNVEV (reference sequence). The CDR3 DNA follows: TGTGCCAGCAGTCCAGGACAGGGGAACTATGGCTACACCTTC. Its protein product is CASSPGQGNYGYTF.

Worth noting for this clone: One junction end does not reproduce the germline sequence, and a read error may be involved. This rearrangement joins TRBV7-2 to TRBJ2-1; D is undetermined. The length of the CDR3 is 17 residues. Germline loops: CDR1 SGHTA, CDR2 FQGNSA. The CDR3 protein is CGSIGLPQIFSYNEQFF. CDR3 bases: TGTGGCAGCATTGGGCTGCCCCAAATCTTTTCCTACAATGAGCAGTTCTTC.

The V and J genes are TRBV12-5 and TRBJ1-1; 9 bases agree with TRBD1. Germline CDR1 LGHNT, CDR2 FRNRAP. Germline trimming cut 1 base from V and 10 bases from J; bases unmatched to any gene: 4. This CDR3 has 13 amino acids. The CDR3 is CASGLDNRGRAFF. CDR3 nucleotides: TGTGCTAGTGGTTTGGATAACAGGGGGCGAGCTTTCTTT.